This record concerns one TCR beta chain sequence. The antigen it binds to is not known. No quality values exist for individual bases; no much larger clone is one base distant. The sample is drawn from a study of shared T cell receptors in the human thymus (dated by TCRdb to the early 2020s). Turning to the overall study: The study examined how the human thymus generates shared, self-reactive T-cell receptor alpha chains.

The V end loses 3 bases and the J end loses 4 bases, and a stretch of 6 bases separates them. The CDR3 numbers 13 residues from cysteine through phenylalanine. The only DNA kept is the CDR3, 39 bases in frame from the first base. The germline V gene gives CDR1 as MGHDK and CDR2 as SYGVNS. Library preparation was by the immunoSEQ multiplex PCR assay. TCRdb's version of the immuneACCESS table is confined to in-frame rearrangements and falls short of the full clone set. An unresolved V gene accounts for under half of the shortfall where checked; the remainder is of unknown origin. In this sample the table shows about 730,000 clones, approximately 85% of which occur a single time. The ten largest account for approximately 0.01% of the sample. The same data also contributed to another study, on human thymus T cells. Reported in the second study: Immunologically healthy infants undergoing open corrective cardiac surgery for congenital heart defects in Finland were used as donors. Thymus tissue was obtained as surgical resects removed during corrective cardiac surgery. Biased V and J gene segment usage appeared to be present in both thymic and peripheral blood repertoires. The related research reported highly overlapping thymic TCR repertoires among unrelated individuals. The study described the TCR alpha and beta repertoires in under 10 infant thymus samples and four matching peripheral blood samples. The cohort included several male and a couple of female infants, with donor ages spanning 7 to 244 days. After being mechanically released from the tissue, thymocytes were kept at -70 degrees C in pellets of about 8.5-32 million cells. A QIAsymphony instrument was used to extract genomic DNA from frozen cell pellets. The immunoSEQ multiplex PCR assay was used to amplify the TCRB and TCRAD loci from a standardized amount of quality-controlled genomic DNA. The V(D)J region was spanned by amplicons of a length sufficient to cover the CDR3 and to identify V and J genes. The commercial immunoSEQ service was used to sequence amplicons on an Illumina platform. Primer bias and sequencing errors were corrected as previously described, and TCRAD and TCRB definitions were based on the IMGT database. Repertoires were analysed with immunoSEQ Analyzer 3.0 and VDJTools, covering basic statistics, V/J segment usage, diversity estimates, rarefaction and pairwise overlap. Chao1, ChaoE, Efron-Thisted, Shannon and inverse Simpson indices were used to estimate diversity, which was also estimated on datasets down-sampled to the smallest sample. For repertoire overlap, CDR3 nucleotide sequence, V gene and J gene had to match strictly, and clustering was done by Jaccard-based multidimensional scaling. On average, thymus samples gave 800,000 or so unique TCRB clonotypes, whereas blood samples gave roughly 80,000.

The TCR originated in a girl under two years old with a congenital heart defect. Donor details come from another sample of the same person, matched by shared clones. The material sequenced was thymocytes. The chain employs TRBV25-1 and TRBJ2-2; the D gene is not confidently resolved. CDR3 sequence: CASSEQATGELFF. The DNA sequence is TGTGCCAGCAGTGAGCAGGCCACCGGGGAGCTGTTTTTT. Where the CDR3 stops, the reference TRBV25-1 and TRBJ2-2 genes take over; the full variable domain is EADIYQTPRYLVIGTGKKITLECSQTMGHDKMYWYQQDPGMELHLIHYSYGVNSTEKGDLSSESTVSRIRTEHFPLTLESARPSHTSQYLCASSEQATGELFFGEGSRLTVL.